This record looks at one TCR beta chain sequence and its context. This specimen belongs to a study of blood T cells in healthy people across ages. The CDR3 has 19 residues. The germline gives CDR1 LGHNA, CDR2 YNFKEQ. V shed 0 bases and J 7 bases; nucleotides not matched to a gene: 17. Together with a sample-barcoded 5' primer, a J-beta primer mix was included in a second PCR lasting about 7 to 11 cycles. TCRdb ran MiXCR on the 5' RACE reads and lists one entry per CDR3 protein. The sample carries just under 550,000 distinct CDR3 sequences, approximately 25% recorded once. This sample also appeared in a second study, on T cells of mothers and their children.

The chain recombines TRBV4-2 with TRBJ2-1; 8 bases match TRBD2. The sample was blood. This receptor was obtained from a boy aged 5-17 years in good health. CDR3 amino acids: CASSQEISGLAGARNEQFF. The CDR3 region has the DNA TGTGCCAGCAGCCAAGAAATCTCCGGGCTAGCGGGTGCTAGGAATGAGCAGTTCTTC.